This T cell receptor beta chain stems from a study of T-cell reconstitution after alpha-beta-depleted transplantation in children. For TCRbeta, the library was prepared with unique molecular identifiers. MiXCR was run by TCRdb on the PCR reads, yielding one entry per CDR3 protein. Here the sample spans about 440,000 distinct CDR3 sequences, approximately 42% being singletons. There are a few counts of this clonotype. Trimming cost V 5 bases and J 0 bases, with 11 bases left between them. The CDR3 sequence is 15 residues long. CDR1 LNHNV and CDR2 YYDKDF come from the germline V gene (reference sequence).

The TCR comes from a girl aged 2-10 years with aplastic anemia, due to receive a stem cell transplant. The chain has TRBV15 and TRBJ1-5; possibly TRBD1 for D (5 bases). The starting material was PBMCs, obtained before TCRalphabeta/CD19-depleted stem cell transplant. The CDR3: CATSPRQGSNQPQHF. The CDR3 DNA reads as TGTGCCACCAGCCCCAGGCAGGGTAGCAATCAGCCCCAGCATTTT.